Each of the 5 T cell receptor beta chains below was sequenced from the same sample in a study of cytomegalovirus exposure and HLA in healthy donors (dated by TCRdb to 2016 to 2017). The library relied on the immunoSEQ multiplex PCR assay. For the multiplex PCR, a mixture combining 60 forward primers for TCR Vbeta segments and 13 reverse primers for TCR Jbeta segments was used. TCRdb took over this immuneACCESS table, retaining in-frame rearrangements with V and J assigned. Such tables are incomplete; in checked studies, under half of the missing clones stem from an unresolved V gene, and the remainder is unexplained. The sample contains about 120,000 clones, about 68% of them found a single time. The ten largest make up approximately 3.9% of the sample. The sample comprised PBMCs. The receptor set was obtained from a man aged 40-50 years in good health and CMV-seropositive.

The CDR3 sequence is CASRPQGLGVTNQPQHF. CDR3 nucleotide sequence: TGTGCCAGTAGACCACAGGGTCTTGGGGTTACTAATCAGCCCCAGCATTTT. The chain is built from TRBV19 and TRBJ1-5, with D possibly TRBD1 on 6 matching bases. The germline V gene has CDR1 LNHDA and CDR2 SQIVND (reference sequence). CDR3 length equals 17 residues. V lost 6 bases and J 4 bases, leaving 22 bases between the germline ends.

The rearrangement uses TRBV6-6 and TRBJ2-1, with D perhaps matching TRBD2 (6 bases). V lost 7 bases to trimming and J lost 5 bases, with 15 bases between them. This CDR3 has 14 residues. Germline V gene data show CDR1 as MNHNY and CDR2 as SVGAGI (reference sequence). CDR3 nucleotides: TGTGCCAGCAAAGGCGGGGCCAATAACAATGAGCAGTTCTTC. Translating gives CASKGGANNNEQFF.

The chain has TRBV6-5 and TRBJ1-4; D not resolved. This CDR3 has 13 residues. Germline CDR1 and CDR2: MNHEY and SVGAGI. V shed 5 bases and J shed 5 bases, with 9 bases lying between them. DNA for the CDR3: TGTGCCAGCAGTCACGAGAAGAATGAAAAACTGTTTTTT. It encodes CASSHEKNEKLFF.

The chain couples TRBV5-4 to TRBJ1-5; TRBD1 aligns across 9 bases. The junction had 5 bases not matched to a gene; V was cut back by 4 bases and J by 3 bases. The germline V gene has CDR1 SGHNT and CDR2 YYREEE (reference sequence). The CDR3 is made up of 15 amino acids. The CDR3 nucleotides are TGTGCCAGCAGCCCCGGGACAGGGACCAATCAGCCCCAGCATTTT. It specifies CASSPGTGTNQPQHF. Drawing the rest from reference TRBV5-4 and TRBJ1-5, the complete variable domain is ETGVTQSPTHLIKTRGQQVTLRCSSQSGHNTVSWYQQALGQGPQFIFQYYREEENGRGNFPPRFSGLQFPNYSSELNVNALELDDSALYLCASSPGTGTNQPQHFGDGTRLSIL.

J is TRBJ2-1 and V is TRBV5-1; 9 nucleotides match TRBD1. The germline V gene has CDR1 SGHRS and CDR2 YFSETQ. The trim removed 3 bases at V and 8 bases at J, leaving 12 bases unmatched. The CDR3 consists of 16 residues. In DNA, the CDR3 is TGCGCCAGCAGCTCAGAGGGACAGGGATTTATCTATGAGCAGTTCTTC. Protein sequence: CASSSEGQGFIYEQFF.